This is a list of T cell receptor beta chains from one sample in a study of cytomegalovirus exposure and HLA in healthy donors. The method was immunoSEQ multiplex PCR; TCRdb's version includes in-frame clones alone and lacks a portion of them. This table lists some 110,000 clones. The source material was PBMCs. Receptor source: a man aged 30 to 45 in good health and CMV-seronegative. Both conserved end residues are part of each CDR3. Fields, in order: D gene, CDR3 length, J gene, V gene, CDR3 protein, CDR3 DNA. D genes are given only for firm matches.

>-|15|TRBJ2-7|TRBV7-9
CASSLDPRVFYEQYF
TGTGCCAGCAGCTTAGACCCCCGGGTTTTCTACGAGCAGTACTTC
>-|11|TRBJ2-7|TRBV10-3
CAIMSSYEQYF
TGTGCCATCATGAGCTCCTACGAGCAGTACTTC
>-|17|TRBJ2-1|TRBV7-9
CASSPGAGVWGYNEQFF
TGTGCCAGCAGCCCAGGGGCGGGGGTCTGGGGATACAATGAGCAGTTCTTC
>-|15|TRBJ1-2|TRBV25-1
CASSAPGHPRGGYTF
TGTGCCAGCAGTGCCCCGGGACACCCAAGGGGTGGCTACACCTTC
>-|15|TRBJ1-2|TRBV2
CASSGEHGTMYGYTF
TGTGCCAGCAGTGGAGAACACGGGACTATGTATGGCTACACCTTC
>-|16|TRBJ1-4|TRBV4-3
CASSQGSLPTNEKLFF
TGCGCCAGCAGCCAAGGTTCCCTTCCAACTAATGAAAAACTGTTTTTT
>-|15|TRBJ1-1|TRBV4-1
CASSPPATRGAEAFF
TGCGCCAGCAGCCCCCCTGCAACACGGGGAGCTGAAGCTTTCTTT
>-|13|TRBJ1-1|TRBV2
CASRREPGTEAFF
TGTGCCAGCAGAAGAGAGCCTGGCACTGAAGCTTTCTTT
>TRBD1|14|TRBJ2-7|TRBV4-3
CASSQHGTGGEQYF
TGCGCCAGCAGCCAGCATGGGACAGGGGGCGAGCAGTACTTC
>TRBD1|16|TRBJ2-5|TRBV5-1
CASSLASGGIRETQYF
TGCGCCAGCAGCTTGGCGTCAGGGGGCATCAGGGAGACCCAGTACTTC
>-|15|TRBJ1-5|TRBV6-5
CASLPGHSSNQPQHF
TGTGCCAGTCTTCCGGGACACTCTAGCAATCAGCCCCAGCATTTT
>-|20|TRBJ1-4|TRBV2
CASSGSLRGGTKATNEKLFF
TGTGCCAGCAGTGGATCCCTTCGGGGGGGGACGAAAGCAACTAATGAAAAACTGTTTTTT
>TRBD1|17|TRBJ1-5|TRBV5-1
CASRPGTGDSVNQPQHF
TGCGCCAGCAGACCCGGGACAGGGGATTCTGTTAATCAGCCCCAGCATTTT
>-|13|TRBJ2-5|TRBV2
CASRRAGEETQYF
TGTGCCAGCAGGCGGGCAGGGGAAGAGACCCAGTACTTC
>TRBD1|20|TRBJ2-7|TRBV18
CASSPRFEDRATINSYEQYF
TGTGCCAGCTCACCACGCTTTGAGGACAGGGCTACTATCAACTCCTACGAGCAGTACTTC